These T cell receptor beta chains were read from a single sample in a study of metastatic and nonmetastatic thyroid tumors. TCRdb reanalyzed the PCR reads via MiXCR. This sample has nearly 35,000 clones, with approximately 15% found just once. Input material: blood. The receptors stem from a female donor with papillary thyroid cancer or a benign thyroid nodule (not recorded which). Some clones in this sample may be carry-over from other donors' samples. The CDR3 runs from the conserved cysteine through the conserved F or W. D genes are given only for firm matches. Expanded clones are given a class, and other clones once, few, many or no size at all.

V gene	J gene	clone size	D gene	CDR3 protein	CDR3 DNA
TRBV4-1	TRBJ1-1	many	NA	CASSPGQNSRTEAFF	TGCGCCAGCAGCCCCGGACAGAACTCAAGGACTGAAGCTTTCTTT
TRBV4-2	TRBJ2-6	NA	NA	CASSQESTAGANVLIF	TGTGCCAGCAGCCAAGAGAGTACGGCTGGGGCCAACGTCCTTATTTTC
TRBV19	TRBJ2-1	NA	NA	CASSSTGSWGQFF	TGTGCCAGTAGCTCAACCGGGTCCTGGGGGCAGTTCTTC
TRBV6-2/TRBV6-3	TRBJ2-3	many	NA	CASTNGTSTDTQYF	TGTGCCAGCACCAACGGGACTAGCACAGATACGCAGTATTTT
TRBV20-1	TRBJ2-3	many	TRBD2	CSASGGDTDTQYF	TGCAGTGCTAGTGGGGGGGACACAGATACGCAGTATTTT
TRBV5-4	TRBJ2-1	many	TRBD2	CASSLVSGYNEQFF	TGTGCCAGCAGCTTGGTTAGCGGGTACAATGAGCAGTTCTTC
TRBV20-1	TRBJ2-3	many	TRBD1	CSARDRAGQGTDTQYF	TGCAGTGCTAGAGATCGGGCGGGACAGGGCACAGATACGCAGTATTTT
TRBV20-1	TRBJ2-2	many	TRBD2	CSAGTSGRGPGELFF	TGCAGTGCTGGGACTAGCGGGAGGGGACCCGGGGAGCTGTTTTTT
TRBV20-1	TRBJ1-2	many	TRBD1	CSAGQALYGYTF	TGCAGTGCGGGACAGGCGCTTTATGGCTACACCTTC
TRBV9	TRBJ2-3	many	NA	CASSYYPSGTQYF	TGTGCCAGCAGCTACTACCCTTCGGGTACGCAGTATTTT
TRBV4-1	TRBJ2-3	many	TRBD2	CASSQGPGGSTDTQYF	TGCGCCAGCAGCCAAGGACCGGGGGGTAGCACAGATACGCAGTATTTT
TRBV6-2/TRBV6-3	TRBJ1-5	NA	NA	CASSYYGQSGQTQHF	TGTGCCAGCAGTTACTATGGACAGTCTGGCCAGACCCAGCATTTT
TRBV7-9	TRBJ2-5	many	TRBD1	CASSLDRTGNSETQYF	TGTGCCAGCAGCCTAGACCGGACAGGGAATTCTGAGACCCAGTACTTC
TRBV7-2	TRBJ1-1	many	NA	CASSLGGQGRTEAFF	TGTGCCAGCAGCTTAGGGGGGCAGGGGCGAACTGAAGCTTTCTTT
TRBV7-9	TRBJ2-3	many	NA	CASSFFGTDTQYF	TGTGCCAGCAGCTTCTTCGGTACAGATACGCAGTATTTT